A selection of T cell receptor beta chains follows, all from one sample in a study of CD8+CD57+ T cells in acquired aplastic anemia. TCRdb independently ran MiXCR on the reads; one entry per CDR3 protein. This sample has approximately 190,000 distinct CDR3 sequences, with 64% found just once. The sequenced material came from sorted CD4+, CD8+, or CD8+CD57+ T cells (not recorded which) from PBMCs. These receptors were collected from a human donor with severe aplastic anemia or a healthy control (not recorded which). Each CDR3 is given with its conserved first and last residue. D genes are given only for firm matches. Rows give clone size only sometimes, using once, few, many, or a class for an expanded clone.

v_gene	j_gene	abundance	len	d_gene	CDR3nt	CDR3aa
TRBV7-2	TRBJ2-7	few	12	-	TGTGCCAGCAGCTTAGCGCGTGGAGAGCAGTACTTC	CASSLARGEQYF
TRBV7-2	TRBJ1-4	few	15	-	TGTGCCAGCAGGACTCAGGGGCGACCTAATGAAAAACTGTTTTTT	CASRTQGRPNEKLFF
TRBV12-3/TRBV12-4	TRBJ2-2	-	14	-	TGTGCCAGCAGATCCCCAACATGGAACGGGGAGCTGTTTTTT	CASRSPTWNGELFF
TRBV20-1	TRBJ2-3	-	15	-	TGCAGTGCTAGCGGGAGTGGGGTCTGGACAGATACGCAGTATTTT	CSASGSGVWTDTQYF
TRBV6-1	TRBJ1-2	-	10	-	TGTGCCAGCAGGAAGGGGGGCTACACCTTC	CASRKGGYTF
TRBV7-2	TRBJ2-5	-	14	-	TGTGCCAGCAGCTTACGTAGGGGCACAGAGACCCAGTACTTC	CASSLRRGTETQYF
TRBV12-3/TRBV12-4	TRBJ2-7	-	15	TRBD1	TGTGCCAGCAGTCCCCAGGAGGCAGGGGGCCACGAGCAGTACTTC	CASSPQEAGGHEQYF
TRBV7-8	TRBJ2-7	-	16	TRBD2	TGTGCCAGCAGCTCCCAGACTAGCGGGGGTTCCTACGAGCAGTACTTC	CASSSQTSGGSYEQYF
TRBV7-3	TRBJ1-6	-	19	-	TGTGCCAGCAGCTTAATCCCCTCTGCAGGGAGCTCCTATAATTCACCCCTCCACTTT	CASSLIPSAGSSYNSPLHF
TRBV5-1	TRBJ1-6	-	15	-	TGCGCCAGCAGCTTGGGAGACCTAAACAATTCACCCCTCCACTTT	CASSLGDLNNSPLHF
TRBV12-3/TRBV12-4	TRBJ2-5	few	15	TRBD1	TGTGCCAGCAGTGGACAGGGGGGAACGGGAGAGACCCAGTACTTC	CASSGQGGTGETQYF
TRBV5-1	TRBJ2-1	-	12	-	TGCGCCAGCAGCTTGTCACGCAATGAGCAGTTCTTC	CASSLSRNEQFF
TRBV19	TRBJ2-7	many	15	-	TGTGCCAGTAGCCTGGGACTGCTACACCCCTACGAGCAGTACTTC	CASSLGLLHPYEQYF
TRBV20-1	TRBJ2-1	few	11	-	TGCAGTGCTGGGACTGGAAATGAGCAGTTCTTC	CSAGTGNEQFF
TRBV12-3/TRBV12-4	TRBJ1-2	once	11	-	TGTGCCAGCAGCCGGAACTATGGCTACACCTTC	CASSRNYGYTF
TRBV29-1	TRBJ2-1	-	12	TRBD2	TGCAGCGTTGCTCTAGCGGGTAATGAGCAGTTCTTC	CSVALAGNEQFF
TRBV6-1	TRBJ2-5	-	14	TRBD1	TGTGCCAGAAGTAACCGACAGGGGTGGGAGACCCAGTACTTC	CARSNRQGWETQYF
TRBV6-2/TRBV6-3	TRBJ1-4	-	15	-	TGTGCCAGCGGTTACCCGGAGGCAACTAATGAAAAACTGTTTTTT	CASGYPEATNEKLFF
TRBV7-9	TRBJ1-6	-	14	-	TGTGCCAGCAGCTTAAGAGGGACCGGTTCACCCCTCCACTTT	CASSLRGTGSPLHF
TRBV19	TRBJ1-3	many	14	-	TGTGCCAGTAGTCCCTTCGGGCATGGAAACACCATATATTTT	CASSPFGHGNTIYF
TRBV5-1	TRBJ2-3	-	18	TRBD2	TGCGCCAGCAGCCGCCGGACTAGCGGGGGCCCAAGCACAGATACGCAGTATTTT	CASSRRTSGGPSTDTQYF
TRBV10-3	TRBJ2-7	few	13	TRBD1	TGTGCATCTTCCCAGGGACAGTCCTACGAGCAGTACTTC	CASSQGQSYEQYF
TRBV29-1	TRBJ2-7	-	13	TRBD1	TGCAGCGCTAGACAGGGTAGTACCTACGAGCGGTACTTC	CSARQGSTYERYF
TRBV5-1	TRBJ1-1	-	14	-	TGTGCCAGCAGCTTGGCTCCGGCGAACACTGAAGCTTTCTTT	CASSLAPANTEAFF
TRBV10-2	TRBJ1-1	-	13	-	TGCGCCAGCTCCTCGACTTGGCGGACTGAAGCTTTCTTT	CASSSTWRTEAFF
TRBV29-1	TRBJ2-3	-	11	-	TGCAGCGGGGGGGCGTCGGATACGCAGTATTTT	CSGGASDTQYF
TRBV15	TRBJ2-5	many	16	TRBD1	TGTGCCACCAGCAGCAGATTACAGGGGGATGGGGTGACCCAGTACTTC	CATSSRLQGDGVTQYF
TRBV19	TRBJ1-5	-	15	-	TGTGCCAGTCTCCGGGACATCGATAGCAATCAGCCCCAGCATTTT	CASLRDIDSNQPQHF
TRBV2	TRBJ2-3	-	13	-	TGTGCCAGCAACCAATTAAGGCGGGATACGCAGTATTTT	CASNQLRRDTQYF
TRBV7-2	TRBJ1-1	-	14	TRBD1	TGTGCCAGCAGCACACAGGGGGAAGGCACTGAAGCTTTCTTT	CASSTQGEGTEAFF
TRBV7-3	TRBJ1-6	-	14	-	TGTGCCAGCAGCTTAAAGGGCTCGGGTTCACCCCTCCACTTT	CASSLKGSGSPLHF
TRBV15	TRBJ1-5	-	14	-	TGTGCCACCAGCAGAGATATTCCCGGGCAGCCCCAGCATTTT	CATSRDIPGQPQHF
TRBV29-1	TRBJ2-2	-	10	-	TGCAGCGTGGCTGCAGGGGAGCTGTTTTTT	CSVAAGELFF
TRBV7-8	TRBJ2-7	-	13	-	TGTGCCAGCAGCCCTGGCATGACCTACGAGCAGTACTTC	CASSPGMTYEQYF
TRBV7-9	TRBJ2-7	many	12	-	TGTGCCAGCAGCCCAAGATCCTACGAGCAGTACTTC	CASSPRSYEQYF
TRBV24-1	TRBJ2-3	-	16	TRBD1	TGTGCCACCAGTGAGACCGGGACAGGGATTTTAGATACGCAGTATTTT	CATSETGTGILDTQYF
TRBV19	TRBJ2-7	once	13	-	TGTGCCAGTAGTATACCAGGGACCCAGGGGCAGTACTTC	CASSIPGTQGQYF
TRBV29-1	TRBJ2-3	few	11	-	TGCAGCGTTGTAGAAACAGATACGCAGTATTTT	CSVVETDTQYF
TRBV6-5	TRBJ1-2	-	13	-	TGTGCCAGCAGTTACGATGGAGTGAATGGCTACACCTTC	CASSYDGVNGYTF
TRBV20-1	TRBJ1-1	few	14	-	TGCAGTGCCGTAAAGACGGAAATGAACACTGAAGCTTTCTTT	CSAVKTEMNTEAFF
TRBV5-1	TRBJ1-2	many	17	-	TGCGCCAGCAGCTTGGTGGTCAGGGAATCAGCTAACTATGGCTACACCTTC	CASSLVVRESANYGYTF
TRBV9	TRBJ1-2	few	14	TRBD1	TGTGCCAGCAGCCCAAGTGGACAGGGTGACGGCTACACCTTC	CASSPSGQGDGYTF
TRBV4-2	TRBJ2-7	-	14	-	TGTGCCAGCAGCCAAGGGAACAGGGCGGACGAGCAGTACTTC	CASSQGNRADEQYF
TRBV7-2	TRBJ1-2	-	13	-	TGTGCCAGCAGATCCGGGGGACTAGATGGCTACACCTTC	CASRSGGLDGYTF
TRBV2	TRBJ2-1	-	14	TRBD1	TGTGCCAGCACCTCCGGGGGACAGGGCGATGAGCAGTTCTTC	CASTSGGQGDEQFF